Included here is one TCR beta chain sequence, with context. Sequenced by immunoSEQ multiplex PCR; TCRdb stores in-frame clones only, minus some. The table lists about 68,000 clones, more than 85% of them singletons. This CDR3 has 14 amino acids. The V gene's germline CDR1 is MNHNS and CDR2 SASEGT. Losses at the gene ends were 11 bases for V and 5 bases for J; bases not matched to a gene: 11. This sample was included in a study of T cell changes during pregnancy in multiple sclerosis. The sequence derives from a female donor with multiple sclerosis, enrolled in a pregnancy study. The J gene is TRBJ1-1, the V gene TRBV6-1; TRBD1 matches 10 bases. The sample consisted of peripheral blood, taken in the first trimester of pregnancy. DNA of the CDR3: TGTGCCTCCTCCCGGGACAGGGGAAATACTGAAGCTTTCTTT. Encoded protein: CASSRDRGNTEAFF.